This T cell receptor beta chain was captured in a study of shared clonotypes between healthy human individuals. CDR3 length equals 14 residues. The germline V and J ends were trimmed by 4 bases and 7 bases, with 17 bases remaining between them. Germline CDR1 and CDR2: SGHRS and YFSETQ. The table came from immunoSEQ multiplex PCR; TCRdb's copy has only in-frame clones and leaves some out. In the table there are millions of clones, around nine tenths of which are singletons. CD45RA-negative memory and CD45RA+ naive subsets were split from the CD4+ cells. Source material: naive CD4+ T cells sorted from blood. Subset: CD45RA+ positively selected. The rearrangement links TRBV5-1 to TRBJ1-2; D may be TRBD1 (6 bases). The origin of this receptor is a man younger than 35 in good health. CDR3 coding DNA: TGCGCCAGCAGCCTTGCACAACAGGGCCTTGGCTACACCTTC. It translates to CASSLAQQGLGYTF.